Described below is a single T cell receptor (beta chain) sequence and its context. Its antigen remains unknown. Vbeta (60) and Jbeta (13) primers were used in the PCR. The repertoire was sequenced with immunoSEQ multiplex PCR; TCRdb's copy has only in-frame clones and lacks some. The top ten hold around 1.9% of the sample, which has approximately 67,000 clones, roughly two thirds seen once. This entry is derived from a study of cytomegalovirus exposure and HLA in healthy donors. Study-wide findings and caveats: A later analysis by the authors found several of the most significant clusters apparently linked to common viral pathogens.

Germline loops: CDR1 LGHNA, CDR2 YSLEER. V was cut by 2 bases and J by 8 bases, with 9 bases left in between. The length of the CDR3 is 13 residues. The clonotype comes from a woman in her twenties or thirties in good health and CMV-seronegative. Sequencing input: PBMCs. The chain employs TRBV4-3 and TRBJ1-4, with a tentative D call TRBD1 (5 bases). The DNA for the CDR3 is TGCGCCAGCAGCCAAACGGAGGGGGAAAAACTGTTTTTT. Its translation is CASSQTEGEKLFF.